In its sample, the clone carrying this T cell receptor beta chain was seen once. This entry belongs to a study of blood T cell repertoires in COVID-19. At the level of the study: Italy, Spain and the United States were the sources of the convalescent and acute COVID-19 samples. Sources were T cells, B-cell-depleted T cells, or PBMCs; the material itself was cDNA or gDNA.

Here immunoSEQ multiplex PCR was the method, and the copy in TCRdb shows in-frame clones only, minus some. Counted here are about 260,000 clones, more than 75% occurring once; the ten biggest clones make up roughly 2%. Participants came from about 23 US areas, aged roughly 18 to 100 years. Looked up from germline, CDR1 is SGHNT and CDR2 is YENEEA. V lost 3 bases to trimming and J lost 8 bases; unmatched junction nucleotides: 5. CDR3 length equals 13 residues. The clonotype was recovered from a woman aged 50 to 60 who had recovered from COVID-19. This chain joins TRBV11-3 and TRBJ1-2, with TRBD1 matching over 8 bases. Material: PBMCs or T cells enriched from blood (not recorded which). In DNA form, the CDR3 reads TGTGCCAGCAGCTTGGACAGGGAAGACGGCTACACCTTC. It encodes CASSLDREDGYTF.